A selection of T cell receptor beta chains follows, all from one sample in a study of blood T cells in healthy people across ages. MiXCR was run by TCRdb on the 5' RACE reads, yielding one entry per CDR3 protein. The sample carries hundreds of thousands of distinct CDR3 sequences, approximately 52% recorded once. The sample taken for sequencing was blood. These receptors were collected from an elderly woman in good health. The conserved cysteine and the conserved F or W are not part of the CDR3 here. A D gene is named only where the DNA matches it firmly.

d_call j_call v_call cdr3_aa
. TRBJ2-1 TRBV21-1 ASSKRGRDSEGDNEQF
. TRBJ2-7 TRBV5-1 ASSLAWGRQNYEQY
. TRBJ1-2 TRBV7-2 ASSSWGQSSYT
. TRBJ2-5 TRBV29-1 SVEGDLEETQY
TRBD2 TRBJ2-1 TRBV9 ASSVGPGLAGNEQF
. TRBJ1-2 TRBV12-3/TRBV12-4 ASNGNYGYT
. TRBJ2-3 TRBV3-1 ASSQEEYTSTDTQY
TRBD2 TRBJ2-1 TRBV29-1 SVENPSRTSVKQQF
TRBD2 TRBJ2-1 TRBV14 ASSQLGGSYNEQF
TRBD2 TRBJ2-1 TRBV14 ANSPQGSGRTYNEQF
. TRBJ1-5 TRBV24-1 ATSEIRQEGQLQH
. TRBJ1-6 TRBV15 ATSREHGNSPLH
. TRBJ2-1 TRBV27 ASSSHPGRLANEQF
. TRBJ2-1 TRBV9 ASSPSEGGPVSEQF
TRBD1 TRBJ2-2 TRBV6-5 ASSSLGQGWVGELF
TRBD1 TRBJ2-1 TRBV27 ASSFPSTGGGNHNEQF
. TRBJ1-4 TRBV6-6 ASSYSTGTTNEKLF
TRBD2 TRBJ2-2 TRBV4-1 ASSQEGGRELF
. TRBJ1-2 TRBV6-2/TRBV6-3 ASRHRDKGYT
. TRBJ1-6 TRBV6-4 ASSPPPVLANSPLH